This TCR beta chain derives from a study of T-cell reconstitution after alpha-beta-depleted transplantation in children (dated by TCRdb to about 2016). For context, the study as a whole: T-cell immune reconstitution after TCRalphabeta/CD19-depleted allogeneic hematopoietic cell transplantation in children was quantitatively tracked in the study by means of TCR repertoire profiling. The full study reports these points: The frequencies of hyperexpanded clones fell over the following months, and after one year, T-cell counts and TCRbeta diversity were mostly attributed to newly produced T cells. In some patients, the high TCRbeta diversity seen at day 60 was put down to recipient T cells and intrathymic progenitors that had survived conditioning. About two months after transplant, the apparently early recovery of alphabetaT-cell counts reportedly depended on just several hundred clones that had expanded rapidly and came from non-depleted graft cells.

As to this clonotype: The specificity of this receptor is unknown. Nothing much larger sits one base from this clone, and base qualities are not available.

Library method: PCR. Sequencing was carried out with an Illumina HiSeq 2500. Molecular barcoding was employed in the preparation of TCR libraries, with unique molecular identifiers being used to normalize TCRbeta repertoire quantification. TCRdb redid the processing of the public reads, applying fastp at Q25 and MiXCR, and retained in-frame beta chains. For every CDR3 protein sequence, its rows merge into one entry that carries the most common genes and DNA. Present in this sample are 700,000 to 950,000 distinct CDR3 sequences, less than 20% of which were seen just once. Just under 5% of the sample belongs to the ten largest clones. The treatment or condition tag for this specimen amounts to: allogeneic hematopoietic cell transplantation with graft depleted of TCRalphabeta T cells and CD19 B cells. Transplant recipients were children who received TCRalphabeta/CD19-depleted allogeneic hematopoietic cell grafts.

The CDR3, from cysteine to phenylalanine, totals 15 residues. Just CDR3 DNA is preserved here, 45 bases in frame from base 1. V is pruned by 0 bases and J by 5 bases, leaving 6 bases of the junction without a gene match. The germline V gene encodes CDR1 SGHRS and CDR2 YFSETQ. The sequence derives from a male patient younger than 18 who had a stem cell transplant for acute lymphoblastic leukemia, so the T cells may come from the graft donor. Sequenced here: PBMCs, mostly from graft donor cells, sampled 360 days after TCRalphabeta/CD19-depleted stem cell transplant. The V and J segments used are TRBV5-1 and TRBJ2-3, and TRBD1 aligns with 7 junction nucleotides. The CDR3 amino acid sequence is: CASSLVGGLEDTQYF. The sequenced DNA: TGCGCCAGCAGCTTGGTAGGGGGCCTAGAAGATACGCAGTATTTT.